One sample yielded the 7 T cell receptor beta chains listed below, sequenced in a study of cytomegalovirus exposure and HLA in healthy donors. Vbeta (60) and Jbeta (13) primers were used in the PCR. TCRdb's table, derived via immunoSEQ multiplex PCR, lists solely in-frame clones and lacks some. The sample carries some 130,000 clones, less than 80% recorded once. Sequenced input: PBMCs. These receptors all stem from a female donor in good health and CMV-seropositive.

This chain links TRBV21-1 with TRBJ2-3; the table's D call, TRBD2, was not checked against the DNA. TRBV21-1 is a documented pseudogene. The CDR3 has 16 amino acids. Written as DNA, the CDR3 is TGTGCCAGCAGCAAAGGGGATAGCGGGTCCACAGATACGCAGTATTTT. This encodes CASSKGDSGSTDTQYF.

The genes are TRBV7-9 and TRBJ2-3; 7 nucleotides line up with TRBD2. The CDR3 has 15 amino acids. V trimming: 3 bases; J trimming: 1 base; junction bases outside the gene matches: 4. The germline V gene encodes CDR1 SEHNR and CDR2 FQNEAQ (reference sequence). CDR3 residues: CASSLSSGGTDTQYF. The DNA for the CDR3 is TGTGCCAGCAGCTTGTCCAGCGGGGGCACAGATACGCAGTATTTT.

This clone has only one observation. The V gene is TRBV18, the J gene TRBJ2-3, with 8 bases aligning to TRBD1. Germline V gene data show CDR1 as KGHSH and CDR2 as LQKENI. V was clipped by 11 bases and J by 4 bases; unmatched bases: 8. This CDR3 is built from 13 residues. The CDR3 DNA reads as TGTGCCTACGCAGGGGGCGAGGCAGATACGCAGTATTTT. Its translation: CAYAGGEADTQYF.

This chain joins TRBV7-9 and TRBJ2-1; D is possibly TRBD2 (6 bases). The CDR3 runs 15 residues. Germline CDR1 is SEHNR and CDR2 is FQNEAQ (reference sequence). The V end lost 7 bases, the J end lost 7 bases, and 20 bases lay between the germline ends. The CDR3 DNA reads TGTGCCAGCAACCCAAGGACTACCCCAGGGAATGAGCAGTTCTTC. It encodes CASNPRTTPGNEQFF.

This clone occurred once. CDR3 sequence: CASSQDGAGRRAFF. CDR3 coding DNA: TGCGCCAGCAGCCAAGATGGGGCAGGGCGCCGGGCTTTCTTT. The chain recombines TRBV4-1 with TRBJ1-1; maybe TRBD1 (5 bases). Germline V lookup: CDR1 MGHRA, CDR2 YSYEKL. The CDR3 consists of 14 residues. The V and J ends lost 0 bases and 11 bases respectively, with 16 bases between them.

The chain couples TRBV5-5 to TRBJ2-7; 9 bases match TRBD1. The V gene end was trimmed by 0 bases and the J gene end by 6 bases; junction bases not matched to a gene: 7. Germline V gives CDR1 SGHKS, CDR2 YYEKEE (reference sequence). This CDR3 is 15 amino acids long. CDR3 loop: CASSLGSGQGSEQYF. DNA of the CDR3: TGTGCCAGCAGCTTGGGTTCCGGACAGGGGTCCGAGCAGTACTTC.

The count of this clone is one. The CDR3, as DNA: TGCGCCAGCCGCAGGGGCAATGAGCAGTTCTTC. This gives the protein CASRRGNEQFF. This sequence joins TRBV5-1 and TRBJ2-1; possibly TRBD1 for D (6 bases). CDR1 and CDR2 from the germline V gene are SGHRS and YFSETQ. The CDR3 has 11 amino acids. V was shortened by 7 bases and J by 6 bases, with 8 bases between the two germline ends. Together with reference TRBV5-1 and TRBJ2-1, the CDR3 gives the full variable domain: KAGVTQTPRYLIKTRGQQVTLSCSPISGHRSVSWYQQTPGQGLQFLFEYFSETQRNKGNFPGRFSGRQFSNSRSEMNVSTLELGDSALYLCASRRGNEQFFGPGTRLTVL.